This TCR beta chain was identified during a study of shared clonotypes between healthy human individuals. Study at large: There were three CD4 naive, three CD4 memory, two CD8 naive and one CD8 memory plates per donor.

Here immunoSEQ multiplex PCR was the method, and the copy in TCRdb shows in-frame clones only, minus some. The sample shows millions of clones, more than 80% of them seen only once. The CDR3 spans 17 residues. Germline assignment: CDR1 SGHAT and CDR2 FQDESV (reference sequence). The V gene end was trimmed by 2 bases and the J gene end by 5 bases; junction bases not matched to a gene: 7. This clonotype was obtained from a man aged 18 to 30 in good health. Some clones in this sample may be carry-over from other donors' samples. J is TRBJ2-1 and V is TRBV11-1; 12 bases map to TRBD2. The specimen sequenced was naive CD4+ T cells from PBMCs. Subset reported: CD45RA+ positively selected. CDR3 DNA: TGTGCCAGCAGCTTATGGGCTAGCGGGAGGGCCGACAATGAGCAGTTCTTC. This encodes CASSLWASGRADNEQFF.